This record concerns one T cell receptor beta chain sequence. The antigen is unknown. This sample stems from a study of T cell responses to AZD1222 COVID-19 vaccine. Study conclusions and caveats: A reported finding is that nearly half of spike-specific TCRs target unmutated variant regions.

Sequencing was performed with immunoSEQ multiplex PCR; in TCRdb, only in-frame clones are kept and a portion is missing. Counted here are over 110,000 clones, about 93% occurring once; the ten biggest clones make up around 5%. Trimming pared 6 bases from V and 5 bases from J, leaving 22 bases between. Germline CDR1 reads MNHEY; CDR2 reads SMNVEV (reference sequence). The length of the CDR3 is 17 residues. The TCR comes from an adult in good health. The V call is TRBV27, the J call TRBJ1-4, with a tentative D call TRBD1 (5 bases). The material sequenced was peripheral blood, taken on day 0 of AZD1222 vaccination. The CDR3 DNA reads TGTGCCAGCAGCCGAAAATTTAAGGGACCACTGAATGAAAAACTGTTTTTT. Residues: CASSRKFKGPLNEKLFF.